These 7 T cell receptor beta chains originate from one sample sequenced in a study of shared clonotypes between healthy human individuals. Some clones are missing from TCRdb's copy, which holds only in-frame ones; the method was immunoSEQ multiplex PCR. The sample contains 2 million to 2.5 million clones, nearly 97% of which appear only once. Sequencing was carried out using naive CD4+ T cells sorted from blood. Subset denoted: CD45RA+ positively selected. Source of these receptors: a man between 18 and 35 years old in good health.

A single count supports this clone. V usage is TRBV11-2 and J usage is TRBJ1-1; D is undetermined. Germline V lookup: CDR1 SGHAT, CDR2 FQNNGV. This CDR3 has 15 amino acids. V was pared by 1 base and J by 3 bases, with 12 bases between. CDR3 in DNA: TGTGCCAGCAGCTTAGGGTATGGGTCACACACTGAAGCTTTCTTT. Amino acids: CASSLGYGSHTEAFF. Filled out from reference TRBV11-2 and TRBJ1-1, the complete variable domain reads EAGVAQSPRYKIIEKRQSVAFWCNPISGHATLYWYQQILGQGPKLLIQFQNNGVVDDSQLPKDRFSAERLKGVDSTLKIQPAKLEDSAVYLCASSLGYGSHTEAFFGQGTRLTVV.

This clone was detected only a few times. The chain combines TRBV9 with TRBJ1-2; D gene ambiguous. There are 14 residues in the CDR3. Per germline, CDR1 SGDLS and CDR2 YYNGEE. V was shortened by 1 base and J by 4 bases, with 11 bases between the two germline ends. For the CDR3, the DNA is TGTGCCAGCAGCGTAACGTCGGCGCCCTATGGCTACACCTTC. Translating it yields CASSVTSAPYGYTF.

This clone appeared once. This chain links TRBV7-2 with TRBJ2-7; 12 bases line up with TRBD2. CDR3 length equals 15 residues. CDR1 is SGHTA and CDR2 is FQGNSA in the germline V gene. The V gene end was trimmed by 5 bases and the J gene end by 3 bases; junction bases not matched to a gene: 5. The CDR3 bases are TGTGCCAGCAGCCCAGAACTAGCGGGGGGCTACGAGCAGTACTTC. This encodes CASSPELAGGYEQYF.

This sequence joins TRBV2 and TRBJ2-3, with 8 bases identical to TRBD1. Germline CDR1 and CDR2: SNHLY and FYNNEI. The CDR3 loop spans 14 amino acids. V lost 8 bases and J lost 3; bases outside the gene matches: 7. CDR3 amino acids: CASRPQGVTDTQYF. DNA of the CDR3: TGTGCCAGCCGACCACAGGGGGTAACAGATACGCAGTATTTT.

This sequence joins TRBV11-2 and TRBJ2-3; 9 bases match TRBD2. With V trimmed by 5 bases and J by 0 bases, 6 bases remained unmatched. The CDR3 has 16 residues. The germline V gene encodes CDR1 SGHAT and CDR2 FQNNGV. This CDR3 is CASSAIAGVSTDTQYF. CDR3 bases: TGTGCCAGCAGCGCTATAGCGGGGGTTAGCACAGATACGCAGTATTTT.

The V call is TRBV5-4, the J call TRBJ2-2; D uncertain. The CDR3 is 13 amino acids. The V and J ends lost 0 bases and 7 bases respectively, with 7 bases between them. Germline V gene lookup returns CDR1 SGHNT and CDR2 YYREEE (reference sequence). The CDR3 here is CASSLGVVGELFF. CDR3 bases: TGTGCCAGCAGCTTGGGAGTTGTCGGGGAGCTGTTTTTT.

V is TRBV6-6 and J is TRBJ2-3, with 10 bases identical to TRBD2. J was trimmed by 3 bases and V by 6 bases; bases with no gene match: 6. Germline CDR1 reads MNHNY; CDR2 reads SVGAGI (reference sequence). The CDR3 is 15 residues long. The CDR3 loop reads CASRVSGGRTDTQYF. For the CDR3, the DNA is TGTGCCAGCAGAGTTAGCGGGGGGAGAACAGATACGCAGTATTTT.